The T cell receptor beta chain under discussion was sequenced for a study of blood T cell repertoires in COVID-19 (dated by TCRdb to about 2020). Regarding the study in general: The collaborator samples originated in the United States, Italy and Spain and spanned the acute and convalescent phases of COVID-19. The prospective study material was composed of cDNA or gDNA derived from T cells, B-cell-depleted T cells, or PBMCs. Deeply sampled blood TCRbeta repertoires from subjects exposed to, actively infected with, or recovered from COVID-19 were included in the dataset. A freely available public database, intended as a resource for researchers studying the immune response to SARS-CoV-2, is where the repertoires were released. The samples were drawn from two sources: the first 160 participants of the ongoing ImmuneRACE study, and 1,254 subjects contributed by 6 global collaborators. The sample metadata nearly always contained a de-identified subject ID, COVID-19 status, age in years and sex. Where HLA class I and class II types were available, the types were taken from metadata supplied by the sample provider, not from assay-based typing. General findings and caveats noted by the study authors: The amount of clinical and demographic metadata varied by source and participant and was provided uncurated.

With regard to this clone: Its antigen remains undetermined. No base qualities exist here, and no much larger clone lies one base off it.

Collaborating institutions collected whole blood in K2EDTA tubes following their own protocols. For TCRbeta analysis, collaborator samples were shipped as frozen whole blood, as isolated PBMCs, or as DNA extracted from either sample type. The germline V gene (reference sequence) sets CDR1 to LNHNV and CDR2 to YYDKDF. V was cut back by 0 bases and J by 7 bases, leaving a gap of 21 bases between them. Including cysteine and phenylalanine, the CDR3 has 17 amino acids. Only the CDR3 part of the read is kept: 51 bases, read in frame from the first base. TCRbeta CDR3 regions were amplified from genomic DNA by means of the immunoSEQ Assay, a bias-controlled multiplex PCR. The published analysis was carried out like this. The number of nucleated cells in each sample was estimated from the amplification of reference gene primers within the assay. To quantify the absolute abundance of each unique TCRbeta CDR3 rearrangement, sequence reads were collapsed and filtered. For each sample, productive Simpson clonality was calculated as the square root of Simpson's diversity index across productive rearrangements. TCRdb mirrors the immuneACCESS table, restricted to in-frame sequences. Some clones are absent from its copies; in checked studies, under half trace to an unresolved V gene, and the reason for the others is unknown. V, J and clone size are taken as reported in that table, and D and trimming were inferred from the DNA itself. Counted in this sample were 90,000 or so clones; about 89% of them appeared once. 1.1% of the sample lies in the top ten.

The sample taken for sequencing was peripheral blood. This TCR came from a human donor in a cohort sampled during active COVID-19. The receptor chain draws on TRBV15 and TRBJ1-2; the best D guess is TRBD1, with 6 bases matching. The CDR3 protein: CATSRDPKVQGRGGYTF. The base sequence is TGTGCCACCAGCAGAGATCCTAAAGTTCAGGGGAGAGGTGGCTACACCTTC.